Sequencing of this T cell receptor (beta chain) was carried out in a study of OX40 agonist ivuxolimab in advanced cancers. Study-wide results and limits: More expanded clones were found, on average, in CD8+ than in CD4+ T cells.

Sequencing was performed with immunoSEQ multiplex PCR; in TCRdb, only in-frame clones are kept and a portion is missing. The repertoire holds 45,000 to 60,000 clones, with roughly 90% as singletons. Looked up from germline, CDR1 is LNHDA and CDR2 is SQIVND (reference sequence). CDR3 length: 14 amino acids. Trimming removed 1 base from V and 4 bases from J, with 8 bases in between. This clone appeared once. The target antigen is unknown. The sequence was obtained from an adult with an advanced solid tumor such as melanoma, head and neck, liver or kidney cancer. Sequencing was performed on CD4+ or CD8+ T cells sorted from blood, taken in a trial of the OX40 agonist ivuxolimab. The chain links TRBV19 to TRBJ2-1, with no clear D. In nucleotides, the CDR3 is TGTGCCAGTAGTATAGTCGGAGCTTACAATGAGCAGTTCTTC. Protein sequence: CASSIVGAYNEQFF.